A selection of T cell receptor beta chains follows, all from one sample in a study of blood T cell repertoires in COVID-19. The protocol was immunoSEQ multiplex PCR, while the TCRdb copy is restricted to in-frame clones and leaves out a portion. Among 80,000 to 90,000 clones, around four fifths were seen once, and the ten largest hold 10% to 12%. Sequences were obtained from peripheral blood. The receptors were sampled from a man in his 70s with acute or convalescent COVID-19. CDR3s include the opening cysteine and the closing phenylalanine or tryptophan. The order of the fields is D gene, V gene, clone size, J gene, CDR3 DNA, CDR3 protein. D genes are given only for firm matches. Size is stated for part of the rows, as once, few or many counts, or as a class when the clone is expanded.

NA,TRBV27,NA,TRBJ1-6,TGTGCCAGCAGTTTCAATGCGGGCCCGAATTCACCCCTCCACTTT,CASSFNAGPNSPLHF
TRBD1,TRBV5-8,NA,TRBJ2-5,TGTGCCAGCAGCTATGGACAGGGGAAGACCCAGTACTTC,CASSYGQGKTQYF
TRBD2,TRBV11-2,NA,TRBJ2-7,TGTGCCAGCAGCTCACTCGGCGGGGGGCCCCTCTACGAGCAGTACTTC,CASSSLGGGPLYEQYF
TRBD1,TRBV5-4,NA,TRBJ2-5,TGTGCCAGCAGCTTGGTACAGGGGATGGAGACCCAGTACTTC,CASSLVQGMETQYF
NA,TRBV7-8,NA,TRBJ2-2,TGTGCCAGCAGCTTAGGACAGACCGGGGAGCTGTTTTTT,CASSLGQTGELFF
NA,TRBV7-8,NA,TRBJ2-1,TGTGCCAGCAGCTTCGAGGATGAGCAGTTCTTC,CASSFEDEQFF
TRBD2,TRBV2,NA,TRBJ2-1,TGTGCCAGCAAGGACCGGGGGGGAGGCTACAATGAGCAGTTCTTC,CASKDRGGGYNEQFF
TRBD1,TRBV2,NA,TRBJ2-4,TGTGCCAGCTCTTCCTACAGGGGGCCCAAAAACATTCAGTACTTC,CASSSYRGPKNIQYF
NA,TRBV19,NA,TRBJ1-1,TGTGCCAGTAGTCCACCCACGACAGCCCCCACTGAAGCTTTCTTT,CASSPPTTAPTEAFF
NA,TRBV7-2,many,TRBJ2-3,TGTGCCAGCAGCTTGCTTGCGGGCCATTTAGATACGCAGTATTTT,CASSLLAGHLDTQYF
NA,TRBV27,NA,TRBJ1-5,TGTGCCAGCAGTTGGGGGGGGGAAAATCAGCCCCAGCATTTT,CASSWGGENQPQHF
TRBD1,TRBV10-1,few,TRBJ2-7,TGCGCCAGTTCGACAGGGGCGCACGGAGAGCAGTACTTC,CASSTGAHGEQYF
NA,TRBV18,few,TRBJ1-2,TGTGCCAGCTCACCCCCGGGAGGGAAAGCTAACTATGGCTACACCTTC,CASSPPGGKANYGYTF
TRBD1,TRBV16,NA,TRBJ1-2,TGTGCCAGCAGCCAATATAGTGGACAGGCCCTTCTAGACTATGGCTACACCTTC,CASSQYSGQALLDYGYTF
NA,TRBV18,NA,TRBJ1-1,TGTGCCAGCTCCCCTGGACAGAACACTGAAGCTTTCTTT,CASSPGQNTEAFF
TRBD1,TRBV11-3,few,TRBJ2-2,TGTGCCAGCAGGATGAGACAGGGTTACGCCGGGGAGCTGTTTTTT,CASRMRQGYAGELFF
NA,TRBV5-1,NA,TRBJ2-5,TGCGCCAGCAGCTTGGATCCCCTCGGGGAGACCCAGTACTTC,CASSLDPLGETQYF
TRBD2,TRBV2,NA,TRBJ2-1,TGTGCCAGCAGTGCCGGACTAGCGGTTGGTGAGCAGTTCTTC,CASSAGLAVGEQFF
TRBD1,TRBV5-6,NA,TRBJ1-3,TGTGCCAGCAGCCTACAGGGGGCTACTGGAAACACCATATATTTT,CASSLQGATGNTIYF
TRBD2,TRBV13,NA,TRBJ2-1,TGTGCCAGCAGCCCTCCGGGACTAGCGGGGGTTCACCCCTACAATGAGCAGTTCTTC,CASSPPGLAGVHPYNEQFF
TRBD2,TRBV5-6,few,TRBJ2-1,TGTGCCAGCAGCTCCCTAGCGGGGGGCGTCGGTGAGCAGTTCTTC,CASSSLAGGVGEQFF
NA,TRBV18,NA,TRBJ2-5,TGTGCCAGCTCATCTCCAGGGGGGGAGACCCAGTACTTC,CASSSPGGETQYF
NA,TRBV6-1,few,TRBJ2-3,TGTGCCAGCAGTGCACCTGTCGGGGGCACTAGCGAAGATACGCAGTATTTT,CASSAPVGGTSEDTQYF
TRBD2,TRBV24-1,NA,TRBJ2-5,TGTGCCACCAGTGATTTGACTAGCGGGGGGATGAGGGAGACCCAGTACTTC,CATSDLTSGGMRETQYF
TRBD2,TRBV7-9,NA,TRBJ2-2,TGTGCCAGCAGCTTCGGTCGCGGGGGTAACACCGGGGAGCTGTTTTTT,CASSFGRGGNTGELFF
TRBD1,TRBV11-2,few,TRBJ2-7,TGTGCCAGCAGCTCATCCGGGACAGGGAGCTTAGAGCAGTACTTC,CASSSSGTGSLEQYF
TRBD1,TRBV10-3,once,TRBJ1-1,TGTGCCATCTTAAGGGACAGGGGGACTGAAGCTTTCTTT,CAILRDRGTEAFF
TRBD1,TRBV7-2,few,TRBJ2-1,TGTGCCAGCAGCCTCACAGGGGGCGCAATAGACAATGAGCAGTTCTTC,CASSLTGGAIDNEQFF
TRBD1,TRBV2,NA,TRBJ2-2,TGTGCCAGCAGGGGACAGGGGGCGGGCGGGGAGCTGTTTTTT,CASRGQGAGGELFF
TRBD2,TRBV6-2/TRBV6-3,once,TRBJ2-7,TGTGCCAGCAGTTACTCTGTAGCGGGGCTCTCCTACGAGCAGTACTTC,CASSYSVAGLSYEQYF
NA,TRBV5-1,NA,TRBJ2-1,TGCGCCAGCAGCTTGGTCGATTGGACAGAAGACAATGAGCAGTTCTTC,CASSLVDWTEDNEQFF
NA,TRBV5-1,few,TRBJ2-5,TGCGCCAGCAGGCCGTCAGAGACACAAGAGACCCAGTACTTC,CASRPSETQETQYF
TRBD2,TRBV7-9,once,TRBJ2-5,TGTGCCAGCAGCTCCGGGACTAGCGGGGGGGCCGAGGAGACCCAGTACTTC,CASSSGTSGGAEETQYF
NA,TRBV28,NA,TRBJ1-6,TGTGCCAGCAGATCGACACTCTATAATTCACCCCTCCACTTT,CASRSTLYNSPLHF
TRBD1,TRBV27,once,TRBJ1-4,TGTGCCAGCAGTTTACAGGGGGCGAGAGAAAAACTGTTTTTT,CASSLQGAREKLFF
NA,TRBV18,NA,TRBJ2-3,TGTGCCAGCTCACCGGGGAGACAGGCATATACGCAGTATTTT,CASSPGRQAYTQYF
NA,TRBV2,NA,TRBJ1-5,TGTGCCAGCAGTCGCCAGGGGTATAGCAATCAGCCCCAGCATTTT,CASSRQGYSNQPQHF
TRBD1,TRBV9,NA,TRBJ2-1,TGTGCCAGCAACCGGGACAGGGGCTACGAGCAGTTCTTC,CASNRDRGYEQFF
TRBD1,TRBV6-5,NA,TRBJ2-1,TGTGCCAGCAGACAGGGGGCGGGAAATGAGCAGTTCTTC,CASRQGAGNEQFF
NA,TRBV5-4,NA,TRBJ2-3,TGTGCCAGCAGCTTGCCGGGGAGCACAGATACGCAGTATTTT,CASSLPGSTDTQYF
NA,TRBV6-5,NA,TRBJ1-1,TGTGCCAGCAAGGGGGACACATCGAACACTGAAGCTTTCTTT,CASKGDTSNTEAFF
NA,TRBV7-2,NA,TRBJ1-5,TGTGCCAGCAGCTCCAGGGCCCTCTCTGGTCAGCCCCAGCATTTT,CASSSRALSGQPQHF
NA,TRBV11-2,NA,TRBJ2-7,TGTGCCAGCAGCTTGAACCCTACAGGGACCCACGAGCAGTACTTC,CASSLNPTGTHEQYF
NA,TRBV28,NA,TRBJ1-1,TGTGCCAGCAGTTTAGGAGAGAACACTGAAGCTTTCTTT,CASSLGENTEAFF
TRBD1,TRBV2,NA,TRBJ1-2,TGTGCCAGCTCAGGACAGGACTATGGCTACACCTTC,CASSGQDYGYTF
TRBD1,TRBV18,once,TRBJ2-7,TGTGCCAGCTCACCGGGGACAGCGAATACCTACGAGCAGTACTTC,CASSPGTANTYEQYF
NA,TRBV4-1,NA,TRBJ1-2,TGCGCCAGCAGCACTCGCCAAACAGTTAACTATGGCTACACCTTC,CASSTRQTVNYGYTF
NA,TRBV5-1,NA,TRBJ2-1,TGCGCCAGCGCAACTACAGGGTTGAGTGAGCAGTTCTTC,CASATTGLSEQFF
NA,TRBV27,NA,TRBJ2-4,TGTGCCAGCAGTTCGCAGGGTAGAATCAAAAACATTCAGTACTTC,CASSSQGRIKNIQYF
NA,TRBV2,many,TRBJ1-2,TGTGCCAGCAGCGGGGGGGGGAGCTATGGCTACACCTTC,CASSGGGSYGYTF
NA,TRBV3-1/TRBV3-2,NA,TRBJ2-6,TGTGCCAGCAGCCTTGGGGGGTCTGGGGCCAACGTCCTGACTTTC,CASSLGGSGANVLTF
NA,TRBV29-1,NA,TRBJ1-2,TGCAGTGGGCTTGACGTCCGCTATGGCTACACCTTC,CSGLDVRYGYTF
TRBD2,TRBV3-1/TRBV3-2,NA,TRBJ2-4,TGTGCCAGCAGCCAAACTAGCGGGGGGGACATTCAGTACTTC,CASSQTSGGDIQYF
TRBD2,TRBV4-2,NA,TRBJ2-1,TGTGCCAGCAGCCCGAAAGGGACTAGCGACTACAATGAGCAGTTCTTC,CASSPKGTSDYNEQFF
TRBD1,TRBV7-9,NA,TRBJ1-2,TGTGCCAGCAGCCCCCGGACAGGGGACGACTATGGCTACACCTTC,CASSPRTGDDYGYTF
TRBD1,TRBV7-9,NA,TRBJ1-5,TGTGCCAGCAGCTCAGGGGGCGTCAATCAGCCCCAGCATTTT,CASSSGGVNQPQHF